This T cell receptor (beta chain) was identified in a study of blood T cells in healthy people across ages. A note on this clonotype: As yet, its antigen is unknown.

Then a second PCR, running about 6 to 12 cycles, was carried out with a sample-barcoded 5' primer and a J-beta primer mix. TCRdb itself ran the 5' RACE reads through MiXCR, one entry per CDR3 protein. The sample has 650,000 to 900,000 distinct CDR3 sequences, approximately 59% seen once. Study results and caveats: Any changes in expanded clonotypes were possibly confounded, as donor CMV status remained unknown.

J gave up 4 bases and V 1 base, and 2 bases lay outside the gene matches. The germline gives CDR1 SGHVT, CDR2 SQSDAQ. CDR3 length: 16 residues. V gene TRBV7-4 combines with J gene TRBJ2-3; 13 positions match TRBD2. The receptor comes from a man aged 25 to 45 in good health. Source material: blood. This CDR3 reads CASSLVGLAGPDTQYF. DNA for the CDR3: TGTGCCAGCAGCTTAGTGGGACTAGCGGGGCCAGATACGCAGTATTTT.